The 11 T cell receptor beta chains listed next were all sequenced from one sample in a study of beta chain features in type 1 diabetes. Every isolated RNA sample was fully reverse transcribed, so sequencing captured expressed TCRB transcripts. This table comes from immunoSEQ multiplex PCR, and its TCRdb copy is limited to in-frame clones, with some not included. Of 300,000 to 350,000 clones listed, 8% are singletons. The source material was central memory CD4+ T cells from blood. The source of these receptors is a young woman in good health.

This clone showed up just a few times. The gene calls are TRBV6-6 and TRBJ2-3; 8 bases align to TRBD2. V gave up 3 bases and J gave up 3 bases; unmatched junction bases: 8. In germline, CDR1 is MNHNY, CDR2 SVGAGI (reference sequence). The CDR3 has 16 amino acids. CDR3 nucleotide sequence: TGTGCCAGCAGTTATCAATCGGGAGGGGTAACAGATACGCAGTATTTT. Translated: CASSYQSGGVTDTQYF.

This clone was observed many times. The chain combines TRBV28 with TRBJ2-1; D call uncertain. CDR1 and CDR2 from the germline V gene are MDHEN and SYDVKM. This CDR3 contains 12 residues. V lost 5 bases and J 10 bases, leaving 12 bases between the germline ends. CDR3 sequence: CASSARSFEQFF. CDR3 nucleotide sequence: TGTGCCAGCAGTGCTCGGAGCTTCGAGCAGTTCTTC.

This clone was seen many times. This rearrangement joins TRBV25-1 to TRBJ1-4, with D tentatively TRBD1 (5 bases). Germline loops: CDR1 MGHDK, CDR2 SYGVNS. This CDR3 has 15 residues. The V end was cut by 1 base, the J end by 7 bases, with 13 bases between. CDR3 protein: CASSEFGALGEKLFF. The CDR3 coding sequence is TGTGCCAGCAGTGAATTTGGGGCGTTGGGTGAAAAACTGTTTTTT.

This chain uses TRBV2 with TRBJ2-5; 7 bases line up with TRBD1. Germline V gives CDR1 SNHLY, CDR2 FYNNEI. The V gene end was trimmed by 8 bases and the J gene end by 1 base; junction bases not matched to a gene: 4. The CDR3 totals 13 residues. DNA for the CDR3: TGTGCCAGCGAAGGGACAGTCCAAGAGACCCAGTACTTC. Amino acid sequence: CASEGTVQETQYF. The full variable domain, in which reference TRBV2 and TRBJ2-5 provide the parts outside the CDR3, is EPEVTQTPSHQVTQMGQEVILRCVPISNHLYFYWYRQILGQKVEFLVSFYNNEISEKSEIFDDQFSVERPDGSNFTLKIRSTKLEDSAMYFCASEGTVQETQYFGPGTRLLVL.

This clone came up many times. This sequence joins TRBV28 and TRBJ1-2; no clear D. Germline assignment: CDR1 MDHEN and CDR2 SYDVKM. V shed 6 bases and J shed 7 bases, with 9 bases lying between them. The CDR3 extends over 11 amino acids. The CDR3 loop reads CASRKGVGYTF. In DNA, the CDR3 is TGTGCCAGCAGGAAGGGAGTTGGCTACACCTTC.

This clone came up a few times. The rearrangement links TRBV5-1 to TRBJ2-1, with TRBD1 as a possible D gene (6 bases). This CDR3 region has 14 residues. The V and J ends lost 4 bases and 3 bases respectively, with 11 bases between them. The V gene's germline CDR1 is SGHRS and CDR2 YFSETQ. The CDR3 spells CASSPGQIYNEQFF. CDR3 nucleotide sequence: TGCGCCAGCAGCCCTGGACAGATCTACAATGAGCAGTTCTTC.

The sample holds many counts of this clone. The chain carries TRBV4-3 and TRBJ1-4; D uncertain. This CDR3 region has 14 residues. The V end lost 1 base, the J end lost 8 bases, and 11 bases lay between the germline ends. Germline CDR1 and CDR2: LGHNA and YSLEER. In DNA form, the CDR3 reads TGCGCCAGCAGCCAAGTGTCGACTCGGGAAAAACTGTTTTTT. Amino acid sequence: CASSQVSTREKLFF.

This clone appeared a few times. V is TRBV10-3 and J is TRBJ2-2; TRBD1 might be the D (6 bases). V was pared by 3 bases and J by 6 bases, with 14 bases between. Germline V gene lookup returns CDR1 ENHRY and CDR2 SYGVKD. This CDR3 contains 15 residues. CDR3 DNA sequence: TGTGCCATCAGTGATCTAGGGGGACGGGCCGGGGAGCTGTTTTTT. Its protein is CAISDLGGRAGELFF.

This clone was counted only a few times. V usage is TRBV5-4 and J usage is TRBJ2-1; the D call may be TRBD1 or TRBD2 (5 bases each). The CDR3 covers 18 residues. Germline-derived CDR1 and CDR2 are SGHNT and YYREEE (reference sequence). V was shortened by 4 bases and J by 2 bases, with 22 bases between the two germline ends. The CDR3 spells CASSRSLMIRGAYNEQFF. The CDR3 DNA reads TGTGCCAGCAGCCGCAGCCTAATGATCCGAGGGGCCTACAATGAGCAGTTCTTC.

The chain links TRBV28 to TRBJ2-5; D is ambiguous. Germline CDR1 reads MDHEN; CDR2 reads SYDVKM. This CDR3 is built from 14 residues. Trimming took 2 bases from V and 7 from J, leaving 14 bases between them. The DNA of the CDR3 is TGTGCCAGCAGTTTAAGGTACCAAAGGAGGACCCAGTACTTC. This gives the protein CASSLRYQRRTQYF.

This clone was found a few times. CDR3 sequence (DNA): TGCAGCGTTGGTAAAGGTTCTAACTATGGCTACACCTTC. It yields the protein CSVGKGSNYGYTF. V and J are TRBV29-1 and TRBJ1-2; D is ambiguous. This CDR3 is 13 amino acids long. The ends were cut back, 4 bases at V and 0 bases at J, with 9 bases in the middle. In germline, CDR1 is SQVTM, CDR2 ANQGSEA.